Shown below are 12 T cell receptor beta chains from a single sample sequenced in a study of identical twins. TCRdb ran MiXCR on the 5' RACE reads and lists one entry per CDR3 protein. The repertoire holds about 1.7 million distinct CDR3 sequences, 32% seen once, with 0.25% to 0.3% in the top ten. Sequencing was done on a sample of cord blood. The receptor set was obtained from a newborn girl in good health.

This clonotype was picked up a small number of times. V and J are TRBV20-1 and TRBJ2-7; D gene ambiguous. Trimming left V 6 bases short and J 7 bases short, with 13 bases between. The germline gives CDR1 DFQATT, CDR2 SNEGSKA (reference sequence). This CDR3 has 11 amino acids. DNA of the CDR3: TGCAGTGCCCCGTCCTACAATGAGCAGTACTTC. Protein product: CSAPSYNEQYF.

This clonotype was counted only a few times. The CDR3, as DNA: TGTGCCAGCAGCGTAGATTGGTTTAGCGGTTACACAGATACGCAGTATTTT. Translated: CASSVDWFSGYTDTQYF. This chain connects TRBV9 to TRBJ2-3, with TRBD2 as a possible D gene (6 bases). Per germline, CDR1 SGDLS and CDR2 YYNGEE. The CDR3 length is 17 residues. V was clipped by 0 bases and J by 2 bases, with 16 bases between them.

This clonotype was seen a single time. This chain uses TRBV6-5 with TRBJ2-6; D is unresolved. Germline V lookup: CDR1 MNHEY, CDR2 SVGAGI. The CDR3 is 13 amino acids. Deletions cut 6 bases from V and 2 bases from J, with 5 bases between. The CDR3 nucleotides read TGTGCCAGCAGACTAACTGGGGCCAACGTCCTGACTTTC. This codes for CASRLTGANVLTF.

The chain couples TRBV27 to TRBJ1-1; D is ambiguous. Trimming took 7 bases from V and 0 from J, leaving 15 bases between them. The CDR3 length is 15 residues. CDR1 and CDR2 from the germline V gene are MNHEY and SMNVEV (reference sequence). CDR3 sequence reads: CASTPMGLMNTEAFF. CDR3 sequence (DNA): TGTGCCAGCACCCCTATGGGCCTCATGAACACTGAAGCTTTCTTT.

The sample holds one count of this clonotype. The chain is built from TRBV6-1 and TRBJ1-5, with a possible D match to TRBD1 (6 bases). Trimming stripped 8 bases from V and 4 bases from J, with 18 bases between. Germline lookup yields CDR1 MNHNS and CDR2 SASEGT. The length of the CDR3 is 15 residues. CDR3 sequence: CASRPGDGWNQPQHF. In nucleotides, the CDR3 is TGTGCCAGCCGACCAGGGGACGGTTGGAATCAGCCCCAGCATTTT.

This clonotype has only a few counts. The chain joins TRBV27 to TRBJ1-5; D remains ambiguous. V was cut by 5 bases and J by 0 bases, with 11 bases left in between. The CDR3 sequence is 15 residues long. Germline assignment: CDR1 MNHEY and CDR2 SMNVEV (reference sequence). The CDR3, as DNA: TGTGCCAGCAGTACCCTCCTACGTAGCAATCAGCCCCAGCATTTT. The encoded protein is CASSTLLRSNQPQHF.

Points on this clonotype: This CDR3 is missing its conserved last phenylalanine or tryptophan, likely due to a read error. V gene TRBV7-2 combines with J gene TRBJ1-2, with D unclear. The CDR3 length is 17 residues. Between the trimmed V and J ends, which lost 0 bases and 4 bases, there was a span of 18 bases. Germline assignment: CDR1 SGHTA and CDR2 FQGNSA. The DNA for the CDR3 is TGTGCCAGCAGCTTAGCATTGGCCTATGCAGTCTCCTATGGCTACACCATC. It yields the protein CASSLALAYAVSYGYTI.

This clonotype was detected ten times or more. The rearrangement links TRBV29-1 to TRBJ2-5, with D perhaps TRBD1 or TRBD2 (5 bases each). CDR1 is SQVTM, CDR2 ANQGSEA, per germline. This CDR3 contains 12 residues. Trimming shortened V by 5 bases and J by 9 bases, and 16 bases separated the two germline ends. CDR3 DNA: TGCAGCGTTTCGGACGGAATGGGGGCCCAGTACTTC. This encodes CSVSDGMGAQYF. The complete variable domain, with remaining parts taken from reference TRBV29-1 and TRBJ2-5, reads SAVISQKPSRDICQRGTSLTIQCQVDSQVTMMFWYRQQPGQSLTLIATANQGSEATYESGFVIDKFPISRPNLTFSTLTVSNMSPEDSSIYLCSVSDGMGAQYFGPGTRLLVL.

J is TRBJ2-5 and V is TRBV28; 8 bases map to TRBD1. Germline CDR1 and CDR2: MDHEN and SYDVKM. This CDR3 is 12 amino acids long. The J segment lost 13 bases and the V segment lost 6 bases, leaving 10 bases of the junction unmatched. This chain's CDR3 is CASRTSQGDLYF. The CDR3 bases are TGTGCCAGCAGAACATCACAGGGGGACCTGTACTTC.

This clonotype was detected ten times or more. J is TRBJ2-1 and V is TRBV7-2; TRBD2 might be the D (6 bases). The CDR3 loop spans 15 amino acids. V lost 5 bases, J lost 0 bases, and 11 bases lay in between. Germline CDR1 SGHTA, CDR2 FQGNSA. The CDR3 loop is CASSRTSFSYNEQFF. Here the CDR3 DNA reads TGTGCCAGCAGCCGAACTAGCTTCTCCTACAATGAGCAGTTCTTC.

This chain joins TRBV20-1 and TRBJ1-5, with D unresolved. Trimming pared 1 base from V and 1 base from J, leaving 8 bases between. CDR3 length: 14 residues. The germline CDR1 and CDR2 sequences are DFQATT and SNEGSKA (reference sequence). The CDR3 here is CSARGRRSNQPQHF. In DNA form, the CDR3 reads TGCAGTGCTAGAGGTCGACGGAGCAATCAGCCCCAGCATTTT.

This clonotype has more than one count but fewer than ten. This chain uses TRBV27 with TRBJ2-3; D ambiguous. From germline, CDR1 is MNHEY and CDR2 SMNVEV (reference sequence). The V end lost 3 bases, the J end lost 2 bases, and 9 bases lay between the germline ends. This CDR3 spans 14 amino acids. This CDR3 reads CASSFNPTTDTQYF. The CDR3 coding sequence is TGTGCCAGCAGTTTTAACCCAACCACAGATACGCAGTATTTT.